Each of the 22 T cell receptor beta chains below was sequenced from the same sample in a study of blood T cell repertoires in COVID-19. Only in-frame clones appear in the TCRdb table, and some are missing; sequencing was by immunoSEQ multiplex PCR. The sample contains tens of thousands of clones, around four fifths of which appear only once. The specimen was peripheral blood. These receptors all stem from a woman of 80 years or more with acute or convalescent COVID-19.

The genes are TRBV28 and TRBJ2-3, with 7 nucleotides matching TRBD1. CDR3 length equals 15 residues. V lost 5 bases to trimming and J lost 0 bases; unmatched junction nucleotides: 5. Per germline, CDR1 MDHEN and CDR2 SYDVKM. The CDR3 loop reads CASSAPTGSTDTQYF. The CDR3 region has the DNA TGTGCCAGCAGTGCACCGACAGGGAGCACAGATACGCAGTATTTT.

The chain combines TRBV5-1 with TRBJ1-3, with D unresolved. This CDR3 is built from 16 residues. Germline CDR1 SGHRS, CDR2 YFSETQ. Trimming removed 4 bases from V and 0 bases from J, with 14 bases in between. CDR3 loop: CASSGGEAISGNTIYF. The CDR3 DNA reads as TGCGCCAGCAGCGGAGGCGAGGCTATCTCTGGAAACACCATATATTTT.

The chain is built from TRBV5-1 and TRBJ2-7; 9 bases fit TRBD1. There are 14 residues in the CDR3. Germline V lookup: CDR1 SGHRS, CDR2 YFSETQ. After removal of 2 bases from V and 4 bases from J, the junction contained 4 bases not matched to a gene. The CDR3 bases are TGCGCCAGCAGCTTCCGACAGGGGGGTTACGAGCAGTACTTC. Its translation: CASSFRQGGYEQYF.

This chain connects TRBV7-9 to TRBJ2-3; 9 bases are shared with TRBD2. The CDR3 has 15 amino acids. V lost 5 bases, J lost 3 bases, and 6 bases stayed unmatched. CDR1 and CDR2 from the germline V gene are SEHNR and FQNEAQ (reference sequence). DNA of the CDR3: TGTGCCAGCAGCCTAAGCGGGGGGCTGACAGATACGCAGTATTTT. It encodes CASSLSGGLTDTQYF.

This rearrangement joins TRBV30 to TRBJ2-5; D gene unclear. V lost 5 bases and J 5 bases, leaving 12 bases between the germline ends. This CDR3 region has 12 residues. CDR1 is GTSNPN, CDR2 SVGIG, per germline (reference sequence). The CDR3 loop is CAWVGRRETQYF. In DNA, the CDR3 is TGTGCCTGGGTGGGCAGAAGGGAGACCCAGTACTTC. Full variable domain (remainder filled in from reference TRBV30 and TRBJ2-5): SQTIHQWPATLVQPVGSPLSLECTVEGTSNPNLYWYRQAAGRGLQLLFYSVGIGQISSEVPQNLSASRPQDRQFILSSKKLLLSDSGFYLCAWVGRRETQYFGPGTRLLVL.

The chain combines TRBV7-2 with TRBJ1-1; D unclear. The length of the CDR3 is 12 residues. Per the germline V gene, CDR1 is SGHTA and CDR2 is FQGNSA. Trimming stripped 5 bases from V and 3 bases from J, with 7 bases between. The CDR3 spells CASSNSYTEAFF. CDR3 DNA sequence: TGTGCCAGCAGCAACAGTTACACTGAAGCTTTCTTT.

V usage is TRBV12-3 or TRBV12-4 and J usage is TRBJ1-3; D may be TRBD1 (5 bases). The CDR3 extends over 13 amino acids. The V end was cut by 8 bases, the J end by 4 bases, with 12 bases between. The CDR3 DNA reads TGTGCCAGCGTTAGGGGTGGGGGAAACACCATATATTTT. It translates to CASVRGGGNTIYF.

The rearrangement links TRBV7-9 to TRBJ1-5; a possible D gene is TRBD1 (6 bases). Between the trimmed V and J ends, which lost 1 base and 6 bases, there was a span of 10 bases. Germline loops: CDR1 SEHNR, CDR2 FQNEAQ (reference sequence). The CDR3 extends over 14 amino acids. The CDR3, as DNA: TGTGCCAGCAGCTTAGATACAGGGATTCAGCCCCAGCATTTT. It yields the protein CASSLDTGIQPQHF.

The V and J genes are TRBV7-3 and TRBJ2-1; 7 nucleotides match TRBD1. Germline V gene sequence: CDR1 SGHTA, CDR2 FQGTGA. The CDR3 is made up of 15 amino acids. Trimming at V came to 1 base and at J to 3 bases, leaving 3 bases not matched to a gene. CDR3 region: CASSLNTGVYNEQFF. CDR3 sequence (DNA): TGTGCCAGCAGCTTAAACACAGGGGTCTACAATGAGCAGTTCTTC.

The chain employs TRBV3-1 (or the pseudogene TRBV3-2) and TRBJ2-3; D is undetermined. The CDR3 runs 15 residues. Germline CDR1 LGHDT, CDR2 YNNKEL (reference sequence). The ends were cut back, 6 bases at V and 2 bases at J, with 15 bases in the middle. In nucleotides, the CDR3 is TGTGCCAGCAGTCCGCTCCTAATCAACACAGATACGCAGTATTTT. It encodes CASSPLLINTDTQYF.

CDR3 bases: TGTGCCAGCAGTTTTATGGGGGAGCTGTTTTTT. Its protein product is CASSFMGELFF. This rearrangement joins TRBV27 to TRBJ2-2, with D unresolved. V shed 3 bases and J shed 8 bases, with 4 bases lying between them. The CDR3 spans 11 residues. The germline V gene has CDR1 MNHEY and CDR2 SMNVEV (reference sequence).

The chain recombines TRBV5-6 with TRBJ1-5; D uncertain. Germline CDR1 and CDR2: SGHDT and YYEEEE. Trimming shortened V by 1 base and J by 1 base, and 6 bases separated the two germline ends. CDR3 size: 14 residues. The CDR3 spells CASSLPGSNQPQHF. The CDR3 DNA is TGTGCCAGCAGCTTGCCGGGGAGCAATCAGCCCCAGCATTTT.

This clone was observed a few times. CDR3 protein: CASSSRGAGNEQFF. CDR3 sequence (DNA): TGTGCCAGCAGTTCCAGGGGGGCCGGGAATGAGCAGTTCTTC. This sequence joins TRBV6-5 and TRBJ2-1, with a weak D call TRBD1 (7 bases). V lost 4 bases and J 7 bases, leaving 14 bases between the germline ends. The CDR3 is made up of 14 amino acids. Germline V gene data show CDR1 as MNHEY and CDR2 as SVGAGI.

This sequence joins TRBV6-5 and TRBJ1-3; D may be TRBD1 (6 bases). Germline V gives CDR1 MNHEY, CDR2 SVGAGI. V shed 6 bases and J shed 9 bases, with 15 bases lying between them. The CDR3 is made up of 13 amino acids. CDR3 amino acids: CASRQQGEGTIYF. The CDR3 DNA is TGTGCCAGCAGACAACAGGGCGAGGGCACCATATATTTT.

The chain uses TRBV27 and TRBJ2-7; 11 nucleotides align to TRBD1. The V gene's germline CDR1 is MNHEY and CDR2 SMNVEV (reference sequence). CDR3 length: 15 amino acids. V dropped 5 bases and J dropped 1; count of bases not matched to a gene: 4. The CDR3 coding sequence is TGTGCCAGCAGTCGAGGACAGGGGGCATCCTACGAGCAGTACTTC. Encoded protein: CASSRGQGASYEQYF.

V usage is TRBV5-1 and J usage is TRBJ2-3; tentatively, D is TRBD2 (5 bases). The CDR3 consists of 13 residues. V gave up 4 bases and J gave up 1 base, with 7 bases separating them. Germline V lookup: CDR1 SGHRS, CDR2 YFSETQ. This chain's CDR3 is CASSVGGTDTQYF. The DNA of the CDR3 is TGCGCCAGCAGCGTCGGGGGCACAGATACGCAGTATTTT.

The CDR3 DNA follows: TGCGCCAGCAGCCAGACAGATACGCAGTATTTT. Translated: CASSQTDTQYF. J is TRBJ2-3 and V is TRBV10-2; D is unclear. V was pared by 6 bases and J by 3 bases, with 4 bases between. Germline CDR1 reads WSHSY; CDR2 reads SAAADI. This CDR3 region has 11 residues.

V gene TRBV10-3 combines with J gene TRBJ1-2, with TRBD1 as a possible D gene (6 bases). The CDR3 covers 14 residues. The germline V and J ends were trimmed by 3 bases and 6 bases, with 14 bases remaining between them. CDR1 ENHRY and CDR2 SYGVKD come from the germline V gene. CDR3 nucleotide sequence: TGTGCCATCAGTGATCACAGGGAAGGTGATGGCTACACCTTC. Amino acid sequence: CAISDHREGDGYTF.

This rearrangement joins TRBV19 to TRBJ2-2; 9 bases map to TRBD1. J lost 5 bases, V lost 3 bases, and 4 bases had no gene match. CDR1 LNHDA and CDR2 SQIVND come from the germline V gene (reference sequence). This CDR3 has 15 residues. CDR3 loop: CASSITTGGTGELFF. The CDR3, as DNA: TGTGCCAGTAGTATCACGACAGGGGGGACCGGGGAGCTGTTTTTT.

V usage is TRBV11-2 and J usage is TRBJ2-5; TRBD2 aligns across 11 bases. Germline values: CDR1 SGHAT, CDR2 FQNNGV. The CDR3 is 14 amino acids. J was trimmed by 4 bases and V by 5 bases; bases with no gene match: 3. Written as DNA, the CDR3 is TGTGCCAGCAGCCCTAGCGGGGGGCTAGAGACCCAGTACTTC. Translated, it gives CASSPSGGLETQYF.

This clone has only a few counts. Its ends do not fully match the called genes, so a read error is possible. V gene TRBV7-6 combines with J gene TRBJ2-2; D possibly corresponds to TRBD1 (6 bases). Per the germline V gene, CDR1 is SGHVS and CDR2 is FNYEAQ. The CDR3 has 13 amino acids. The CDR3 here is CASSYRDTGDLFF. The CDR3, as DNA: TGTGCCAGCAGCTATAGGGACACCGGGGATCTGTTTTTT.

The chain carries TRBV5-4 and TRBJ1-1; D remains unclear. Trimming removed 7 bases at V and 2 bases at J, with 12 bases between. Germline V gene sequence: CDR1 SGHNT, CDR2 YYREEE (reference sequence). The CDR3 consists of 13 residues. CDR3 sequence (DNA): TGTGCCAGCGGTGTGGTGGCTAACACTGAAGCTTTCTTT. Its protein product is CASGVVANTEAFF.